This is a list of T cell receptor beta chains from one sample in a study of T cell changes during pregnancy in multiple sclerosis. The method was immunoSEQ multiplex PCR; TCRdb's version includes in-frame clones alone and lacks a portion of them. The sample holds 65,000 to 70,000 clones; 92% are singletons and the top ten take just under 2%. Sequenced here: peripheral blood, sampled in the third trimester of pregnancy. The receptors were sampled from a female donor in good health, enrolled as a control in a pregnancy study. The CDR3 runs from the conserved cysteine through the conserved F or W. Each record gives: J gene, V gene, CDR3 length, D gene, clone size, CDR3 DNA, CDR3 protein. A D gene is named only where the DNA matches it firmly. Expanded clones are given a class, and other clones once, few, many or no size at all.

J gene: TRBJ2-7; V gene: TRBV2; CDR3 length: 10; D gene: -; clone size: -; CDR3 DNA: TGTGCCAGCCGCTCCTACGAGCAGTACTTC; CDR3 protein: CASRSYEQYF
J gene: TRBJ1-1; V gene: TRBV2; CDR3 length: 14; D gene: TRBD1; clone size: few; CDR3 DNA: TGTGCCAGCAGTTCCCAGGGGGCTGGCACTGAAGCTTTCTTT; CDR3 protein: CASSSQGAGTEAFF
J gene: TRBJ2-5; V gene: TRBV30; CDR3 length: 14; D gene: -; clone size: once; CDR3 DNA: TGTGCCTGGAGGGGGGACTTTCGGAAGGAGACCCAGTACTTC; CDR3 protein: CAWRGDFRKETQYF
J gene: TRBJ2-2; V gene: TRBV13; CDR3 length: 16; D gene: -; clone size: -; CDR3 DNA: TGTGCCAGCAGCCATTCCCCTAGTATGTCAACCGGGGAGCTGTTTTTT; CDR3 protein: CASSHSPSMSTGELFF
J gene: TRBJ1-4; V gene: TRBV7-9; CDR3 length: 16; D gene: TRBD1; clone size: -; CDR3 DNA: TGTGCCAGCAGCTTAACCGGCCAGGGGGCTAATGAAAAACTGTTTTTT; CDR3 protein: CASSLTGQGANEKLFF
J gene: TRBJ2-7; V gene: TRBV27; CDR3 length: 12; D gene: -; clone size: -; CDR3 DNA: TGTGCCGCAGGGGATATCTCCTACGAGCAGTACTTC; CDR3 protein: CAAGDISYEQYF
J gene: TRBJ2-1; V gene: TRBV7-9; CDR3 length: 17; D gene: TRBD2; clone size: once; CDR3 DNA: TGTGCCAGCAGTTCACCAACGATAGCGGGGGGCCTAAATGAGCAGTTCTTC; CDR3 protein: CASSSPTIAGGLNEQFF
J gene: TRBJ2-6; V gene: TRBV27; CDR3 length: 18; D gene: TRBD1; clone size: -; CDR3 DNA: TGTGCCAGCAGTGAGTTACAGGGGGCCAGCTCTGGGGCCAACGTCCTGACTTTC; CDR3 protein: CASSELQGASSGANVLTF
J gene: TRBJ2-2; V gene: TRBV29-1; CDR3 length: 13; D gene: TRBD1; clone size: -; CDR3 DNA: TGCAGCGGACAGGGGGTGGGTACCGGGGAGCTGTTTTTT; CDR3 protein: CSGQGVGTGELFF
J gene: TRBJ1-5; V gene: TRBV7-7; CDR3 length: 16; D gene: -; clone size: once; CDR3 DNA: TGTGCTAGCAGCTTAGTTGGGGGCCCCCACTATCAGCCCCAGCATTTT; CDR3 protein: CASSLVGGPHYQPQHF
J gene: TRBJ2-2; V gene: TRBV10-3; CDR3 length: 13; D gene: TRBD1; clone size: -; CDR3 DNA: TGTGCCATCAGTGAGCAGGGGGCCGGGGAGCTGTTTTTT; CDR3 protein: CAISEQGAGELFF
J gene: TRBJ2-3; V gene: TRBV7-2; CDR3 length: 15; D gene: TRBD2; clone size: -; CDR3 DNA: TGTGCCAGCAGCTTACTAGCGGGAGTAGGAGATACGCAGTATTTT; CDR3 protein: CASSLLAGVGDTQYF